Presented here are 15 T cell receptor beta chains from one specimen sequenced in a study of early T cells in non-severe SARS-CoV-2 infection. MiXCR was run by TCRdb on the 5' RACE reads, yielding one entry per CDR3 protein. The sample holds around 60,000 distinct CDR3 sequences, roughly a sixth seen once. The sequencing here drew on whole blood, taken at baseline. These receptors came from an adult who was a healthcare worker with PCR-confirmed SARS-CoV-2 infection or an uninfected control (not recorded which).

This clonotype appeared a few times. The rearrangement uses TRBV6-2 or TRBV6-3 and TRBJ1-1; 7 nucleotides match TRBD1. The CDR3 runs to 13 residues. V lost 6 bases, J lost 4 bases, and 5 bases stayed unmatched. Looked up from germline, CDR1 is MNHEY and CDR2 is SVGEGT. CDR3: CASRRGPGTEAFF. CDR3 DNA: TGTGCCAGCAGAAGGGGGCCGGGCACTGAAGCTTTCTTT.

A few counts support this clonotype. The gene calls are TRBV20-1 and TRBJ2-5; 14 nucleotides match TRBD2. Germline CDR1 reads DFQATT; CDR2 reads SNEGSKA (reference sequence). This CDR3 contains 17 residues. V shed 0 bases, J shed 3 bases, and the junction held 6 bases outside the gene matches. The CDR3 sequence is CSARDSGLAGAKETQYF. The DNA for the CDR3 is TGCAGTGCTAGAGACTCGGGACTAGCGGGGGCCAAAGAGACCCAGTACTTC.

This clonotype was seen a single time. This chain joins TRBV7-9 and TRBJ2-4; D is possibly TRBD1 (5 bases). The CDR3 covers 14 residues. V lost 4 bases and J 7 bases, leaving 14 bases between the germline ends. CDR1 and CDR2 from the germline V gene are SEHNR and FQNEAQ (reference sequence). Written as DNA, the CDR3 is TGTGCCAGCAGCTCGGTGGCAGGGCGTAACATTCAGTACTTC. Translation gives CASSSVAGRNIQYF.

This clonotype was observed many times. V and J are TRBV27 and TRBJ2-7, with D perhaps given as TRBD1 or TRBD2 (5 bases each). V dropped 3 bases and J dropped 3 bases, with 21 bases sitting between them. The CDR3 is 17 residues long. In germline, CDR1 is MNHEY, CDR2 SMNVEV (reference sequence). CDR3 in amino acids: CASSFRGGTGHHYEQYF. CDR3 coding DNA: TGTGCCAGCAGTTTCCGAGGAGGCACAGGTCACCACTACGAGCAGTACTTC.

The V call is TRBV7-9, the J call TRBJ2-1; 9 bases line up with TRBD1. The CDR3 spans 17 residues. Per the germline V gene, CDR1 is SEHNR and CDR2 is FQNEAQ (reference sequence). V gave up 0 bases and J gave up 4 bases; unmatched junction bases: 7. CDR3 sequence reads: CASSLAPGTGMYNEQFF. DNA for the CDR3: TGTGCCAGCAGCTTAGCGCCTGGGACAGGGATGTACAATGAGCAGTTCTTC.

This clonotype showed up just a few times. The chain is built from TRBV24-1 and TRBJ2-1; no firm D call. The germline V gene has CDR1 KGHDR and CDR2 SFDVKD. This CDR3 has 15 residues. Trimming cost V 3 bases and J 8 bases, with 16 bases left between them. In DNA form, the CDR3 reads TGTGCCACCAGTGATCGTGGGGTTACCGTGGATGAGCAGTTCTTC. It codes for CATSDRGVTVDEQFF.

V and J are TRBV7-2 and TRBJ2-5; D is undetermined. CDR1 and CDR2 (germline): SGHTA, FQGNSA. This CDR3 comprises 12 residues. V lost 2 bases and J lost 6, with 7 bases in between. CDR3 nucleotide sequence: TGTGCCAGCAGCTTATGGTCAAAGACCCAGTACTTC. It codes for CASSLWSKTQYF.

The DNA of the CDR3 is TGCAGCACTAGCCAGGGGGCGGGTAATACTGAAGCTTTCTTT. Protein: CSTSQGAGNTEAFF. This sequence joins TRBV29-1 and TRBJ1-1; TRBD1 aligns across 8 bases. Germline lookup yields CDR1 SQVTM and CDR2 ANQGSEA. The CDR3 sequence is 14 residues long. The junction had 13 bases not matched to a gene; V was cut back by 8 bases and J by 5 bases.

The chain is built from TRBV6-2 or TRBV6-3 and TRBJ2-7; 8 nucleotides line up with TRBD1. The CDR3 runs to 13 residues. The V and J ends lost 6 bases and 4 bases, in that order; junction bases with no gene match: 5. Germline V lookup: CDR1 MNHEY, CDR2 SVGEGT. The CDR3 spells CASSRTGIYEQYF. The CDR3 DNA sequence: TGTGCCAGCAGCAGGACAGGGATTTACGAGCAGTACTTC.

The genes are TRBV19 and TRBJ1-2; TRBD1 aligns across 9 bases. J lost 4 bases, V lost 6 bases, and 6 bases had no gene match. CDR1 LNHDA and CDR2 SQIVND come from the germline V gene (reference sequence). This CDR3 has 14 residues. CDR3 DNA: TGTGCCAGTAGCCTCCGGGACAGGGCCTATGGCTACACCTTC. This encodes CASSLRDRAYGYTF.

The sample holds many counts of this clonotype. This chain joins TRBV18 and TRBJ2-3; no definite D call. CDR1 and CDR2 (germline): KGHSH, LQKENI. Trimming removed 4 bases from V and 2 bases from J, with 7 bases in between. CDR3 length: 13 residues. For the CDR3, the DNA is TGTGCCAGCTCACTGTTGGTCACAGATACGCAGTATTTT. This encodes CASSLLVTDTQYF. The entire variable domain, with the rest obtained from reference TRBV18 and TRBJ2-3, is as follows: NAGVMQNPRHLVRRRGQEARLRCSPMKGHSHVYWYRQLPEEGLKFMVYLQKENIIDESGMPKERFSAEFPKEGPSILRIQQVVRGDSAAYFCASSLLVTDTQYFGPGTRLTVL.

This clonotype was seen more than once but under ten times. The rearrangement uses TRBV28 and TRBJ2-5, with D tentatively TRBD1 or TRBD2 (5 bases each). Germline CDR1 and CDR2: MDHEN and SYDVKM. The CDR3 covers 15 residues. V shed 5 bases and J shed 2 bases, with 15 bases lying between them. The CDR3: CASSANRGTQETQYF. Here the CDR3 DNA reads TGTGCCAGCAGTGCAAACCGGGGCACGCAAGAGACCCAGTACTTC.

V and J are TRBV6-2 or TRBV6-3 and TRBJ1-2; D remains unclear. Per the germline V gene, CDR1 is MNHEY and CDR2 is SVGEGT. CDR3 length equals 11 residues. Trimming removed 6 bases from V and 8 bases from J, with 10 bases in between. The CDR3 region has the DNA TGTGCCAGCAGCCACCCTACCGGCTACACCTTC. It yields the protein CASSHPTGYTF.

This clonotype was seen only a few times. The rearrangement links TRBV19 to TRBJ2-7, with 12 bases identical to TRBD2. The CDR3 has 17 residues. Germline-derived CDR1 and CDR2 are LNHDA and SQIVND (reference sequence). J gave up 4 bases and V 5 bases, and 12 bases lay outside the gene matches. The CDR3 DNA follows: TGTGCCAGTAGTCACTACGGACTAGCGGGGAAGACTTACGAGCAGTACTTC. This sequence encodes CASSHYGLAGKTYEQYF.

This clonotype was observed a handful of times. The rearrangement joins TRBV11-2 to TRBJ1-1; D is unresolved. The CDR3 runs to 14 residues. The V and J ends lost 0 bases and 0 bases respectively, with 5 bases between them. Germline V gene sequence: CDR1 SGHAT, CDR2 FQNNGV. CDR3 bases: TGTGCCAGCAGCTTAGACAGCATGAACACTGAAGCTTTCTTT. This encodes CASSLDSMNTEAFF.